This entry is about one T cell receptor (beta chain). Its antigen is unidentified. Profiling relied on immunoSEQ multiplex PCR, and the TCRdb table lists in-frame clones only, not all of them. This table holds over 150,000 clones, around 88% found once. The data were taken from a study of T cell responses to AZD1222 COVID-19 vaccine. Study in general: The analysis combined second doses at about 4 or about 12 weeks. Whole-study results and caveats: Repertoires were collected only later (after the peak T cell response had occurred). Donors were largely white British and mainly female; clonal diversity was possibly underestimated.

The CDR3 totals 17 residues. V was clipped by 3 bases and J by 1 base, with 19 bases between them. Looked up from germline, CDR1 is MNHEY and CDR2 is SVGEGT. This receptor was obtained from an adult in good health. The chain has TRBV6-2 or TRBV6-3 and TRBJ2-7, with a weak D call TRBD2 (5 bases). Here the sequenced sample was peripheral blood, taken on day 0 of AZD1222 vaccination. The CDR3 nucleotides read TGTGCCAGCAGTTATGCGGGTGGCGGACCACGATCCTACGAGCAGTACTTC. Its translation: CASSYAGGGPRSYEQYF.